This T cell receptor (beta chain) originates from a study of CD8 T cells in ankylosing spondylitis. Study findings and constraints: Typical of ankylosing spondylitis blood, it appeared, was a TCR beta motif of under 10 highly homologous variants. Reportedly, matched ankylosing spondylitis synovial fluid was significantly enriched for disease-linked clones. Disease-linked clones were CD8+ and relatively rare in peripheral blood.

The TCR beta libraries were generated through quantitative 5'-RACE incorporating molecular barcodes. Each CDR3 protein gets one entry after TCRdb re-called the 5' RACE reads with MiXCR. The sample contains roughly 440,000 distinct CDR3 sequences, roughly 18% of which appear only once. Points on this clonotype: The antigen is undetermined.

The CDR3 covers 16 residues. From germline, CDR1 is MGHRA and CDR2 YSYEKL. Deletions cut 2 bases from V and 7 bases from J, with 15 bases between. Sequencing input: blood, either unsorted or a sorted T cell fraction (not recorded which). This TCR was sampled from a male donor with ankylosing spondylitis. The J gene is TRBJ1-6, the V gene TRBV4-1, with unresolved D. The CDR3 protein is CASSQLGRQRNSPLHF. The CDR3 nucleotides are TGCGCCAGCAGCCAACTCGGTCGGCAGAGAAATTCACCCCTCCACTTT.